The clone carrying this T cell receptor (beta chain) was seen a few times. As yet, its antigen is unknown. MiXCR, applied by TCRdb to the 5' RACE reads, yields one record per CDR3 protein. The top ten clones hold about 0.27% of a sample with 1.5 million to 2 million distinct CDR3 sequences, more than 30% of them seen once. The donor group consisted entirely of healthy Caucasians. Germline CDR1 and CDR2: ENHRY and SYGVKD. Losses at the gene ends were 10 bases for V and 3 bases for J; bases not matched to a gene: 6. CDR3 size: 13 residues. The data were taken from a study of identical twins. Notes on the study in general: Beta out-of-frame sequences showed weaker excess twin sharing. Monozygotic twins shared more out-of-frame TCR alpha than recombination models predicted. With abundant cord blood beta clonotypes, insertions were fewer; memory repertoires showed no such pattern.

What was sequenced was cord blood. The sequence came from a newborn girl in good health. The V call is TRBV10-3, the J call TRBJ2-3; 8 bases line up with TRBD2. The CDR3 here is CASGAGVTDTQYF. The CDR3 DNA sequence: TGTGCCAGTGGAGCGGGGGTGACAGATACGCAGTATTTT.